The 17 T cell receptor beta chains below all came from one sample that was sequenced in a study of T-cell reconstitution after alpha-beta-depleted transplantation in children. Researchers prepared the TCRbeta library using unique molecular identifiers, the study reports. TCRdb re-derived calls from the PCR reads in MiXCR, one entry per CDR3 protein. The sample records fewer than 550,000 distinct CDR3 sequences, around 9.9% being singletons. The sequenced sample was PBMCs from the stem cell graft donor, obtained from the stem cell graft. The source is a human donor who donated a stem cell graft to a child with acute myeloid leukemia.

The count of this clonotype is one. A much larger clone lies one base from this, so it may be a read error. V usage is TRBV29-1 and J usage is TRBJ2-5; 8 nucleotides line up with TRBD1. Germline V CDR1 and CDR2: SQVTM, ANQGSEA. This CDR3 comprises 15 residues. CDR3 in amino acids: CSVEKRGQVDETRYF. The CDR3 DNA sequence: TGCAGCGTTGAAAAGAGGGGACAGGTGGACGAGACCCGGTACTTC.

This clonotype was detected only a few times. This chain links TRBV3-1 with TRBJ2-5, with a weak D call TRBD2 (6 bases). V lost 4 bases and J 5 bases, leaving 14 bases between the germline ends. This CDR3 is built from 14 residues. The V gene's germline CDR1 is LGHDT and CDR2 YNNKEL (reference sequence). CDR3 loop: CASSLIGDWETQYF. Written as DNA, the CDR3 is TGTGCCAGCAGCCTAATAGGGGACTGGGAGACCCAGTACTTC.

The chain carries TRBV5-5 and TRBJ1-4; D might be TRBD1 (5 bases). This CDR3 comprises 14 residues. The germline CDR1 and CDR2 sequences are SGHKS and YYEKEE (reference sequence). V lost 0 bases to trimming and J lost 8 bases, with 11 bases between them. The CDR3 sequence is CASSLARVEEKLFF. In DNA form, the CDR3 reads TGTGCCAGCAGCTTGGCCAGGGTGGAGGAAAAACTGTTTTTT.

Ten or more counts support this clonotype. The chain couples TRBV5-6 to TRBJ2-7; 11 nucleotides align to TRBD1. V lost 3 bases and J lost 5; bases outside the gene matches: 7. Germline lookup yields CDR1 SGHDT and CDR2 YYEEEE. The CDR3 is 15 residues long. The CDR3 DNA follows: TGTGCCAGCAGCTGGGGACAGGGGGATGATGACGAGCAGTACGTC. Translated, it gives CASSWGQGDDDEQYV.

This clonotype was found many times. V gene TRBV7-9 combines with J gene TRBJ2-7; D gene ambiguous. Germline V gene lookup returns CDR1 SEHNR and CDR2 FQNEAQ (reference sequence). The V end lost 0 bases, the J end lost 1 base, and 7 bases lay between the germline ends. This CDR3 comprises 14 residues. For the CDR3, the DNA is TGTGCCAGCAGCTTAGCGCGCTTGTCCTACGAGCAGTACTTC. Protein: CASSLARLSYEQYF. The full variable domain, rest sourced from reference TRBV7-9 and TRBJ2-7, is DTGVSQNPRHKITKRGQNVTFRCDPISEHNRLYWYRQTLGQGPEFLTYFQNEAQLEKSRLLSDRFSAERPKGSFSTLEIQRTEQGDSAMYLCASSLARLSYEQYFGPGTRLTVT.

The chain combines TRBV5-4 with TRBJ2-5, with 9 bases that match TRBD1. Looked up from germline, CDR1 is SGHNT and CDR2 is YYREEE (reference sequence). This CDR3 contains 16 residues. The V segment lost 2 bases and the J segment 5 bases; nucleotides outside the gene matches: 10. The DNA for the CDR3 is TGTGCCAGCAGCTTCCGGGGACAGGGTATTATTGAGACCCAGTACTTC. This translates into CASSFRGQGIIETQYF.

This clonotype was seen at least ten times. This chain uses TRBV20-1 with TRBJ2-7, with D perhaps TRBD1 (6 bases). This CDR3 region has 13 residues. The germline CDR1 and CDR2 sequences are DFQATT and SNEGSKA (reference sequence). Deletions cut 5 bases from V and 12 bases from J, with 23 bases between. The CDR3 region has the DNA TGCAGTGCTGTCACCCAACAGGGCGTGAGTCCGTACTTC. Translated: CSAVTQQGVSPYF.

This clonotype was seen repeatedly, ten times or more. The V and J genes are TRBV20-1 and TRBJ2-3; D is unresolved. This CDR3 spans 10 amino acids. The V gene's germline CDR1 is DFQATT and CDR2 SNEGSKA (reference sequence). V shed 3 bases and J shed 2 bases, with 0 bases lying between them. The CDR3 reads CSASTDTQYF. The DNA for the CDR3 is TGCAGTGCTAGCACAGATACGCAGTATTTT.

This clonotype was found a few times. The rearrangement links TRBV20-1 to TRBJ2-5, with TRBD2 matching 9 bases. This CDR3 has 16 residues. The V gene's germline CDR1 is DFQATT and CDR2 SNEGSKA (reference sequence). V trimming: 5 bases; J trimming: 2 bases; junction bases outside the gene matches: 12. The CDR3: CSARIMLAGIQETQYF. The CDR3 bases are TGCAGTGCTCGCATCATGCTAGCGGGGATACAAGAGACCCAGTACTTC.

The V call is TRBV9, the J call TRBJ1-2; no reliable D call. The V gene's germline CDR1 is SGDLS and CDR2 YYNGEE. The CDR3 runs 14 residues. V lost 0 bases and J 0 bases, leaving 6 bases between the germline ends. CDR3 DNA: TGTGCCAGCAGCGTAGACCCATCTAACTATGGCTACACCTTC. Protein sequence: CASSVDPSNYGYTF.

This clonotype showed up just a few times. The V and J genes are TRBV12-3 or TRBV12-4 and TRBJ2-5; D remains ambiguous. V lost 3 bases, J lost 1 base, and 12 bases lay in between. This CDR3 spans 15 amino acids. The CDR3: CASSFNFPGQETQYF. In DNA form, the CDR3 reads TGTGCCAGCAGTTTCAACTTCCCCGGCCAAGAGACCCAGTACTTC.

There are many counts of this clonotype. The CDR3 region has the DNA TGCAGTGCTAAACCCCTAGCGGTAACCTACGAGCAGTACTTC. It encodes CSAKPLAVTYEQYF. This chain joins TRBV20-1 and TRBJ2-7; 7 nucleotides match TRBD2. V shed 4 bases and J 2 bases; nucleotides not matched to a gene: 8. The CDR3 has 14 amino acids. CDR1 DFQATT and CDR2 SNEGSKA come from the germline V gene (reference sequence).

With regard to this clonotype: A much larger clonotype is one base distant, so this may be a read error. This chain joins TRBV18 and TRBJ1-3; maybe TRBD1 (5 bases). CDR3 size: 16 residues. CDR1 and CDR2 (germline): KGHSH, LQKENI. The CDR3 region is CDSSATPGTAGNTIYF. CDR3 nucleotides: TGTGACAGCTCAGCGACGCCTGGGACGGCTGGAAACACCATATATTTT.

This clonotype was recorded a few times. The rearrangement links TRBV7-3 to TRBJ2-3; 8 bases map to TRBD2. There are 14 residues in the CDR3. V lost 5 bases to trimming and J lost 4 bases; unmatched junction nucleotides: 5. CDR1 and CDR2 (germline): SGHTA, FQGTGA. CDR3 DNA: TGTGCCAGCAGCCTGGGACTAGGGGCAGATACGCAGTATTTT. Its translation is CASSLGLGADTQYF.

The chain employs TRBV29-1 and TRBJ1-2; 7 nucleotides align to TRBD1. V shed 7 bases, J shed 4 bases, and the junction held 6 bases outside the gene matches. The CDR3 has 12 amino acids. CDR1 and CDR2 (germline): SQVTM, ANQGSEA. The CDR3 coding sequence is TGCAGCGCCTTCCGGGACAGCTATGGCTACACCTTC. Its protein is CSAFRDSYGYTF.

This chain connects TRBV18 to TRBJ1-2; TRBD1 might be the D (5 bases). Germline-derived CDR1 and CDR2 are KGHSH and LQKENI. CDR3 length: 15 residues. The germline V and J ends were trimmed by 3 bases and 3 bases, with 14 bases remaining between them. The CDR3 DNA sequence: TGTGCCAGCTCACCCGCGGCAGGGAGTGACTATGGCTACACCTTC. Its translation: CASSPAAGSDYGYTF.

The chain combines TRBV7-2 with TRBJ1-1; TRBD1 agrees at 8 bases. This CDR3 contains 15 residues. V lost 5 bases, J lost 2 bases, and 7 bases stayed unmatched. Per the germline V gene, CDR1 is SGHTA and CDR2 is FQGNSA. CDR3 DNA: TGTGCCAGCAGCCCAGGGACAGGTGTTAACACTGAAGCTTTCTTT. Translated, it gives CASSPGTGVNTEAFF.